These T cell receptor beta chains were read from a single sample in a study of T cells in tuberculosis. Generated by immunoSEQ multiplex PCR, the TCRdb table keeps only in-frame clones and is missing some. The data show 88,000 or so clones, approximately 90% seen once. The sequenced material came from CD1b-GMM tetramer-negative cells sorted from PBMCs. These receptors all stem from an adult woman with latent tuberculosis. Both conserved end residues are part of each CDR3. The order of the fields is J gene, D gene, V gene, CDR3 DNA, CDR3 protein. The D gene is left open where the match is weak.

TRBJ1-4 | TRBD1 | TRBV6-6 | TGTGCCAGCAGTTCCGACAGGGGGCGGGCGGAAAAACTGTTTTTT | CASSSDRGRAEKLFF
TRBJ2-3 | NA | TRBV4-2 | TGTGCCAGCAGCCTGAATCCCGGGATAGCACGGGATACGCAGTATTTT | CASSLNPGIARDTQYF
TRBJ2-1 | TRBD2 | TRBV6-1 | TGTGCCAGCAGCCCTCTAGCGGGGGGGTTGAATGAGCAGTTCTTC | CASSPLAGGLNEQFF
TRBJ2-7 | TRBD1 | TRBV2 | TGTGCCAGCAGAGAACAGGGGCCCTCCTACGAGCAGTACTTC | CASREQGPSYEQYF
TRBJ1-5 | NA | TRBV5-1 | TGCGCCAGCAGCTTGGACAGGGAGACTAATCAGCCCCAGCATTTT | CASSLDRETNQPQHF
TRBJ1-5 | TRBD1 | TRBV10-3 | TGTGCCATCAGTGGCCCCGGACAGGGCTACAATCAGCCCCAGCATTTT | CAISGPGQGYNQPQHF
TRBJ1-2 | NA | TRBV5-5 | TGTGCCAGCAGCTTGGTTCGGGGAGACTCTGGCTACACCTTC | CASSLVRGDSGYTF
TRBJ1-5 | NA | TRBV7-2 | TGTGCCAGCAGCCCTTGGTCTCAAGGGGGTCAGCCCCAGCATTTT | CASSPWSQGGQPQHF
TRBJ2-2 | NA | TRBV10-3 | TGTGCCATCCGGCGTCTCGGAGGGGACACCGGGGAGCTGTTTTTT | CAIRRLGGDTGELFF
TRBJ1-3 | NA | TRBV7-2 | TGTGCCAGCAGCTTAGGTAACTCTGGAAACACCATATATTTT | CASSLGNSGNTIYF
TRBJ1-5 | NA | TRBV6-5 | TGTGCCAGCATGGGGGGTGGTCAGCCCCAGCATTTT | CASMGGGQPQHF
TRBJ2-3 | TRBD1 | TRBV5-1 | TGCGCCAGCAGCCGGGACAGCGCCACAGATACGCAGTATTTT | CASSRDSATDTQYF
TRBJ2-2 | TRBD2 | TRBV5-4 | TGTGCCAGCAGCTTGGCCGGGGGGGGGCCATCCCAAATATACACCGGGGAGCTGTTTTTT | CASSLAGGGPSQIYTGELFF
TRBJ1-1 | TRBD1 | TRBV18 | TGTGCCAGCTCACTCGACAGGGTCACTGAAGCTTTCTTT | CASSLDRVTEAFF
TRBJ2-1 | NA | TRBV19 | TGTGCCAGTAGTGGACAGAAGAGCTCCTACAATGAGCAGTTCTTC | CASSGQKSSYNEQFF